The present TCR beta chain was sequenced within a study of T cell changes during pregnancy in multiple sclerosis. Germline V lookup: CDR1 SGHDN, CDR2 FVKESK. After removal of 5 bases from V and 2 bases from J, the junction contained 5 bases not matched to a gene. CDR3 length equals 16 residues. Using immunoSEQ multiplex PCR, the repertoire was profiled, and TCRdb retains in-frame clones only, with some absent. The table records about 34,000 clones, about nine tenths of them present only once. The input for sequencing was CD8+ T cells from peripheral blood mononuclear cells, taken in the first trimester of pregnancy. This chain links TRBV14 with TRBJ2-2; the match to TRBD1 covers 10 bases. The sequence was obtained from a female donor with multiple sclerosis, enrolled in a pregnancy study. The chain's CDR3 is CASSSRQGANTGELFF. The CDR3 bases are TGTGCCAGCAGCAGTCGACAGGGGGCCAACACCGGGGAGCTGTTTTTT.